This TCR beta chain came from a study of a mutant IDH1 vaccine in newly diagnosed glioma. Unmatched junction bases numbered 4, after V lost 2 bases and J lost 4 bases. CDR1 is SQVTM, CDR2 ANQGSEA, per germline. This CDR3 comprises 14 residues. Remarks on this clone: Its specificity is not known.

Described time point: week 35, safety follow-up. Each dose of the vaccine consisted of 300 ug of mutant IDH1 20-mer peptide, with topical imiquimod. Using immunoSEQ multiplex PCR, the repertoire was profiled, and TCRdb retains in-frame clones only, with some absent. The sample lists about 60,000 clones; roughly 81% were seen once. The clonotype originates from a man aged 35-49 years with glioma. The chain employs TRBV29-1 and TRBJ2-7; 11 nucleotides agree with TRBD2. This specimen was PBMCs, taken from a glioma patient whose treatment included an IDH1 peptide vaccine. CDR3 DNA: TGCAGCGTTGAATTAGCGGGAGGGGTGTACGAGCAGTACTTC. Translated, it gives CSVELAGGVYEQYF.